This record looks at one T cell receptor beta chain sequence and its context. What it binds is unknown. TCRdb reprocessed the reads via MiXCR and lists one record per CDR3 protein. The sample has just under 550,000 distinct CDR3 sequences; around 27% are singletons. Trimming pared 5 bases from V and 0 bases from J, leaving 18 bases between. The CDR3 runs to 17 residues. Germline lookup yields CDR1 SGHVS and CDR2 FNYEAQ. This record comes from a study of T cell repertoires in cytomegalovirus infection. Study-wide results and caveats: HLA-C-restricted CMV-specific TCR beta clonotypes were dominant in the ex vivo response. Cumulative public TCR beta family frequency identified carriers of CMV plus the relevant HLA.

The receptor comes from a human donor in good health (CMV status not recorded). Some clones in this sample may be carry-over from other donors' samples. Sequenced: PBMCs. This chain links TRBV7-6 with TRBJ2-3, with D possibly being TRBD2 (6 bases). The CDR3 DNA follows: TGTGCCAGCAGCCCCCTCCGGGGGAGGAGTAGCACAGATACGCAGTATTTT. It codes for CASSPLRGRSSTDTQYF. Together with reference TRBV7-6 and TRBJ2-3, the CDR3 gives the full variable domain: GAGVSQSPRYKVTKRGQDVALRCDPISGHVSLYWYRQALGQGPEFLTYFNYEAQQDKSGLPNDRFSAERPEGSISTLTIQRTEQRDSAMYRCASSPLRGRSSTDTQYFGPGTRLTVL.